The clone carrying this TCR beta chain was picked up a small number of times. Its antigen is not known. The source of the sample is a study of response to subunit inactivated influenza vaccine. TCRdb redid the calling of the RT-PCR reads with MiXCR, one entry per CDR3 protein. The table includes roughly 460,000 distinct CDR3 sequences, about 10% detected once. The length of the CDR3 is 16 residues. Germline V lookup: CDR1 SGDLS, CDR2 YYNGEE. V was shortened by 2 bases and J by 3 bases, with 14 bases between the two germline ends. Study-level results: Authors suggested that a seasonal influenza vaccination recruits few new T cells each time.

V usage is TRBV9 and J usage is TRBJ2-2; D gene ambiguous. This sequence was found in a man in his fifties who received an inactivated influenza vaccine. The material was PBMCs from blood, obtained roughly 45 days after vaccination. The CDR3 DNA reads as TGTGCCAGCAGCGTGGCCCCATTTATGGACACCGGGGAGCTGTTTTTT. It yields the protein CASSVAPFMDTGELFF.